This passage covers 17 T cell receptor beta chains from one sample sequenced in a study of T cell repertoires in cytomegalovirus infection. TCRdb fed the reads into MiXCR, producing one record per CDR3 protein. The sample contains some 440,000 distinct CDR3 sequences, roughly 30% of which appear only once. The material sequenced was PBMCs. The receptors derive from a human donor in good health (CMV status not recorded). Some clones in this sample may be carry-over from other donors' samples.

The chain employs TRBV6-2 or TRBV6-3 and TRBJ2-1; either TRBD1 or TRBD2 may fit D (7 bases each). This CDR3 is 14 amino acids long. Germline CDR1 MNHEY, CDR2 SVGEGT. V was cut by 6 bases and J by 4 bases, with 13 bases left in between. CDR3 coding DNA: TGTGCCAGCAGGACAGGGAGGGGTTACAATGAGCAGTTCTTC. It yields the protein CASRTGRGYNEQFF.

This clonotype was seen many times. V usage is TRBV6-1 and J usage is TRBJ1-1, with D unresolved. The ends were cut back, 8 bases at V and 4 bases at J, with 11 bases in the middle. The CDR3 is 12 residues long. Per germline, CDR1 MNHNS and CDR2 SASEGT. This CDR3 is CASRPAITEAFF. Written as DNA, the CDR3 is TGTGCCAGCCGACCGGCAATCACTGAAGCTTTCTTT.

The rearrangement joins TRBV6-2 or TRBV6-3 to TRBJ2-1, with 12 nucleotides matching TRBD2. The V and J ends lost 5 bases and 8 bases, in that order; junction bases with no gene match: 7. This CDR3 spans 15 amino acids. Germline V gives CDR1 MNHEY, CDR2 SVGEGT. The CDR3: CASSPRLAGDHEQFF. In DNA form, the CDR3 reads TGTGCCAGCAGTCCCCGACTAGCGGGGGACCATGAGCAGTTCTTC.

This clonotype was observed a few times. The J gene is TRBJ1-1, the V gene TRBV19, with a possible D match to TRBD1 (5 bases). The V end was cut by 5 bases, the J end by 10 bases, with 23 bases between. This CDR3 is 15 amino acids long. In germline, CDR1 is LNHDA, CDR2 SQIVND (reference sequence). CDR3 sequence reads: CASSPRQGGVERAFF. The CDR3 bases are TGTGCCAGTAGTCCGCGCCAGGGAGGGGTTGAAAGAGCTTTCTTT. Looking up the rest from reference TRBV19 and TRBJ1-1 gives the full variable domain: DGGITQSPKYLFRKEGQNVTLSCEQNLNHDAMYWYRQDPGQGLRLIYYSQIVNDFQKGDIAEGYSVSREKKESFPLTVTSAQKNPTAFYLCASSPRQGGVERAFFGQGTRLTVV.

This clonotype showed up just a few times. The chain uses TRBV10-3 and TRBJ2-1; 11 nucleotides line up with TRBD2. Germline assignment: CDR1 ENHRY and CDR2 SYGVKD. J lost 6 bases, V lost 8 bases, and 12 bases had no gene match. This CDR3 comprises 16 residues. The CDR3 DNA follows: TGTGCCATCGCCCAAACTAGCGGGGGCACCTCCAATGAGCAGTTCTTC. This codes for CAIAQTSGGTSNEQFF.

The V and J genes are TRBV27 and TRBJ2-6; a weak D match, TRBD1 (6 bases). V dropped 5 bases and J dropped 0 bases, with 20 bases sitting between them. Looked up from germline, CDR1 is MNHEY and CDR2 is SMNVEV (reference sequence). The CDR3 loop spans 19 amino acids. The CDR3 region is CASSLSPGQKNSGANVLTF. CDR3 DNA: TGTGCCAGCAGTCTCTCCCCAGGACAGAAAAACTCTGGGGCCAACGTCCTGACTTTC.

CDR3 DNA sequence: TGTGCCAGCGATCCGGGACAGACCCTACTAAACACTGAAGCTTTCTTT. It is translated as CASDPGQTLLNTEAFF. The chain carries TRBV7-3 and TRBJ1-1; 7 bases map to TRBD1. Germline V gene data show CDR1 as SGHTA and CDR2 as FQGTGA. This CDR3 is 16 amino acids long. V was pared by 8 bases and J by 2 bases, with 14 bases of the junction left unmatched.

The CDR3 sequence: CASSLMVGGGAGNEKLFF. CDR3 in DNA: TGTGCCAGCAGTTTAATGGTTGGGGGTGGGGCGGGTAATGAAAAACTGTTTTTT. The genes are TRBV12-3 or TRBV12-4 and TRBJ1-4; a weak D match, TRBD1 (5 bases). This CDR3 comprises 18 residues. The ends were cut back, 2 bases at V and 4 bases at J, with 20 bases in the middle.

This sequence joins TRBV20-1 and TRBJ2-7, with 8 positions matching TRBD2. J was trimmed by 3 bases and V by 5 bases; bases with no gene match: 3. This CDR3 spans 12 amino acids. Germline V lookup: CDR1 DFQATT, CDR2 SNEGSKA (reference sequence). CDR3 nucleotides: TGCAGTGCTTCCGGGACTAGCTACGAGCAGTACTTC. It translates to CSASGTSYEQYF.

The chain recombines TRBV7-2 with TRBJ2-7; 7 bases are shared with TRBD2. The CDR3 length is 16 residues. CDR1 is SGHTA and CDR2 is FQGNSA in the germline V gene. Trimming took 2 bases from V and 0 from J; bases not matched to a gene: 7. The chain's CDR3 is CASSLLGRGSSYEQYF. The DNA of the CDR3 is TGTGCCAGCAGCTTATTAGGGCGGGGGAGCTCCTACGAGCAGTACTTC.

This chain uses TRBV5-4 with TRBJ2-2, with D unresolved. The V gene lost 0 bases and the J gene lost 3 bases, with 6 bases spanning the gap. This CDR3 region has 14 residues. The germline CDR1 and CDR2 sequences are SGHNT and YYREEE (reference sequence). As DNA, the CDR3 is TGTGCCAGCAGCTTGGAAGGACACACCGGGGAGCTGTTTTTT. Protein product: CASSLEGHTGELFF.

This clonotype was found a few times. The V call is TRBV7-6, the J call TRBJ1-5, with D possibly being TRBD1 (5 bases). In germline, CDR1 is SGHVS, CDR2 FNYEAQ. Trimming took 5 bases from V and 2 from J, leaving 13 bases between them. The CDR3 runs to 15 residues. The CDR3 sequence: CASSPTAYGNQPQHF. DNA of the CDR3: TGTGCCAGCAGCCCGACAGCTTACGGCAATCAGCCCCAGCATTTT.

There are a few counts of this clonotype. V and J are TRBV20-1 and TRBJ1-1; 10 positions match TRBD1. CDR3 size: 14 residues. Looked up from germline, CDR1 is DFQATT and CDR2 is SNEGSKA (reference sequence). J lost 11 bases, V lost 3 bases, and 12 bases had no gene match. DNA for the CDR3: TGCAGTGCTAGGGATTCTGGGACAGGGGAAAGGGCTTTCTTT. Amino acid sequence: CSARDSGTGERAFF.

This chain connects TRBV7-6 to TRBJ2-1; 9 bases align to TRBD2. Germline loops: CDR1 SGHVS, CDR2 FNYEAQ. CDR3 length: 15 amino acids. The V segment lost 4 bases and the J segment 6 bases; nucleotides outside the gene matches: 7. The CDR3 DNA sequence: TGTGCCAGCAGCTCTTTAGCGGGGGAGACCAATGAGCAGTTCTTC. Its protein is CASSSLAGETNEQFF.

This clonotype was counted at least ten times. The rearrangement joins TRBV6-5 to TRBJ1-5; the D is unclear. This CDR3 is built from 14 residues. V lost 0 bases and J 4 bases, leaving 7 bases between the germline ends. CDR1 and CDR2 (germline): MNHEY, SVGAGI. In DNA, the CDR3 is TGTGCCAGCAGTTACTCGGCAGGAAATCAGCCCCAGCATTTT. It translates to CASSYSAGNQPQHF.

With respect to this clonotype: This sequence may be a read error, since a much larger clone differs from it by one base. The chain joins TRBV7-6 to TRBJ2-1; tentatively, D is TRBD1 (6 bases). The CDR3 is made up of 14 amino acids. Between the trimmed V and J ends, which lost 3 bases and 6 bases, there was a span of 12 bases. Per the germline V gene, CDR1 is SGHVS and CDR2 is FNYEAQ. CDR3 loop: CASSFAGDCNEQFF. The CDR3 DNA reads as TGTGCCAGCAGCTTTGCAGGGGATTGCAATGAGCAGTTCTTC.

This clonotype has more than one count but fewer than ten. CDR3 in DNA: TGTGCCAGCTCACCTATGGGACAGGGACAAAATGAGCAGTTCTTC. This sequence encodes CASSPMGQGQNEQFF. The chain links TRBV18 to TRBJ2-1; 9 bases align to TRBD1. The CDR3 length is 15 residues. In germline, CDR1 is KGHSH, CDR2 LQKENI. V gave up 3 bases and J gave up 7 bases; unmatched junction bases: 7.